The 24 T cell receptor beta chains in this list originate from one sample, sequenced in a study of Graves' ophthalmopathy and Graves' hyperthyroidism. CDR3 regions of TCR beta were amplified from RNA transcripts. Amplification began with first-round RT-PCR using HTBI primers, then second-round multiplex PCR was performed. TCRdb called the multiplex PCR reads again in MiXCR, with one record for every CDR3 protein. The sample carries approximately 640,000 distinct CDR3 sequences, approximately 39% recorded once. The sample comprised peripheral blood. The receptors stem from an adult man with Graves' ophthalmopathy.

This chain connects TRBV29-1 to TRBJ1-5; D is undetermined. Trimming left V 7 bases short and J 11 bases short, with 18 bases between. This CDR3 has 12 amino acids. In germline, CDR1 is SQVTM, CDR2 ANQGSEA. Here the CDR3 DNA reads TGCAGCGCTAGCGGTGTCCAAGAGACCCAGCATTTT. It encodes CSASGVQETQHF.

This clonotype was seen at least ten times. The DNA for the CDR3 is TGCGCCACCAAACTAGCGGGGGGGCAACCCTACGAGCAGTACTTC. This translates into CATKLAGGQPYEQYF. J is TRBJ2-7 and V is TRBV10-2; 13 bases are shared with TRBD2. Trimming removed 10 bases from V and 2 bases from J; junction bases left unmatched: 8. Germline loops: CDR1 WSHSY, CDR2 SAAADI. The length of the CDR3 is 15 residues.

This clonotype was seen at least ten times. The J gene is TRBJ1-4, the V gene TRBV7-9; D is uncertain. Germline CDR1 reads SEHNR; CDR2 reads FQNEAQ (reference sequence). The V end was cut by 1 base, the J end by 8 bases, with 11 bases between. This CDR3 region has 14 residues. The DNA of the CDR3 is TGTGCCAGCAGCTTAGTGGGCTCCCCGGAAAAACTGTTTTTT. Translating gives CASSLVGSPEKLFF. Together with reference TRBV7-9 and TRBJ1-4, the CDR3 gives the full variable domain: DTGVSQNPRHKITKRGQNVTFRCDPISEHNRLYWYRQTLGQGPEFLTYFQNEAQLEKSRLLSDRFSAERPKGSFSTLEIQRTEQGDSAMYLCASSLVGSPEKLFFGSGTQLSVL.

This clonotype turned up a few times. The chain carries TRBV6-6 and TRBJ2-7; TRBD2 might be the D (6 bases). V was shortened by 2 bases and J by 6 bases, with 14 bases between the two germline ends. The CDR3 length is 14 residues. The germline V gene encodes CDR1 MNHNY and CDR2 SVGAGI (reference sequence). CDR3 region: CASSYRDSRAEQYF. In DNA form, the CDR3 reads TGTGCCAGCAGTTACCGGGACTCGCGGGCCGAGCAGTACTTC.

The chain uses TRBV7-2 and TRBJ1-3; 7 positions agree with TRBD1. The junction had 9 bases not matched to a gene; V was cut back by 5 bases and J by 8 bases. CDR3 length: 14 amino acids. Germline V gene data show CDR1 as SGHTA and CDR2 as FQGNSA. The chain's CDR3 is CASSRQGRSDTIYF. The CDR3 DNA sequence: TGTGCCAGCAGCCGACAGGGTCGGTCGGACACCATATATTTT.

This clonotype has more than one count but fewer than ten. This chain links TRBV5-8 with TRBJ1-2; possible D gene TRBD1, 5 bases. Germline V CDR1 and CDR2: SGHTS, YDEGEE. The V and J ends lost 1 base and 4 bases respectively, with 11 bases between them. The CDR3 is 14 amino acids. CDR3 in amino acids: CASSLSSGTYGYTF. The CDR3 nucleotides are TGTGCCAGCAGCTTGTCGTCCGGGACCTATGGCTACACCTTC.

This rearrangement joins TRBV27 to TRBJ1-5; 7 nucleotides match TRBD1. The CDR3 contains 14 residues. Germline CDR1 MNHEY, CDR2 SMNVEV (reference sequence). The ends lost 5 bases at V and 7 bases at J; junction bases unmatched: 8. CDR3 sequence (DNA): TGTGCCAGCAGTATCAACAGGGGTGGACAGCCCCAGCATTTT. It yields the protein CASSINRGGQPQHF.

This clonotype was found many times. The V gene is TRBV7-2, the J gene TRBJ2-5; no firm D call. The V gene lost 5 bases and the J gene lost 2 bases, with 6 bases spanning the gap. The CDR3 has 12 amino acids. The germline V gene has CDR1 SGHTA and CDR2 FQGNSA. In DNA, the CDR3 is TGTGCCAGCAGCAGCCAGCAAGAGACCCAGTACTTC. Translation: CASSSQQETQYF. The whole variable domain, filled in from reference TRBV7-2 and TRBJ2-5, reads GAGVSQSPSNKVTEKGKDVELRCDPISGHTALYWYRQSLGQGLEFLIYFQGNSAPDKSGLPSDRFSAERTGGSVSTLTIQRTQQEDSAVYLCASSSQQETQYFGPGTRLLVL.

This clonotype appeared many times. The chain uses TRBV14 and TRBJ2-7; 7 bases match TRBD2. V trimming: 4 bases; J trimming: 0 bases; junction bases outside the gene matches: 9. Germline V gene lookup returns CDR1 SGHDN and CDR2 FVKESK. CDR3 length: 16 amino acids. Written as DNA, the CDR3 is TGTGCCAGCAGCCCTTCTCGGGGGGTAAGCTCCTACGAGCAGTACTTC. It is translated as CASSPSRGVSSYEQYF.

The chain has TRBV19 and TRBJ1-4, with no clear D. With 6 bases removed from V and 7 bases from J, the gap between germline ends came to 15 bases. The V gene's germline CDR1 is LNHDA and CDR2 SQIVND (reference sequence). There are 14 residues in the CDR3. The CDR3 sequence: CASSDLGVVEKLFF. The CDR3 region has the DNA TGTGCCAGTAGCGACTTGGGAGTTGTTGAAAAACTGTTTTTT.

This chain links TRBV7-9 with TRBJ1-6; maybe TRBD1 (5 bases). The CDR3 has 17 amino acids. Trimming left V 6 bases short and J 0 bases short, with 15 bases between. The germline V gene encodes CDR1 SEHNR and CDR2 FQNEAQ (reference sequence). DNA for the CDR3: TGTGCCAGCAGAGCTGGGGACTTAAGCTCCTATAATTCACCCCTCCACTTT. Translated: CASRAGDLSSYNSPLHF.

CDR3 sequence reads: CASSRPGTGGGNQPQHF. The CDR3 DNA reads as TGTGCCAGTAGTCGTCCCGGGACAGGGGGCGGCAATCAGCCCCAGCATTTT. The chain employs TRBV19 and TRBJ1-5; TRBD1 matches at 12 bases. Losses at the gene ends were 5 bases for V and 2 bases for J; bases not matched to a gene: 7. The CDR3 is 17 residues long. Germline lookup yields CDR1 LNHDA and CDR2 SQIVND (reference sequence).

As for this clonotype: It is unclear where the CDR3 begins or ends on the DNA, so no DNA is shown, and the CDR3 is as TCRdb lists it. V gene TRBV11-2 combines with J gene TRBJ1-3. The CDR3 spans 20 residues, counting both ends. The germline V gene encodes CDR1 SGHAT and CDR2 FQNNGV. The CDR3 spells CASSIYLCSGCNSSGNTIYF.

This clonotype was seen ten or more times. The chain uses TRBV24-1 and TRBJ1-1; 7 positions match TRBD1. Germline trimming cut 1 base from V and 6 bases from J; bases unmatched to any gene: 1. From germline, CDR1 is KGHDR and CDR2 SFDVKD. CDR3 length: 13 residues. The CDR3: CATSDFTGAEAFF. The DNA of the CDR3 is TGTGCCACCAGTGATTTCACAGGGGCTGAAGCTTTCTTT.

This clonotype has just a few counts. This chain links TRBV5-1 with TRBJ2-5, with 7 bases lining up with TRBD1. J was trimmed by 5 bases and V by 5 bases; bases with no gene match: 3. The CDR3 consists of 12 residues. Looked up from germline, CDR1 is SGHRS and CDR2 is YFSETQ. CDR3: CASRTDRETQYF. Written as DNA, the CDR3 is TGCGCCAGCAGAACGGACAGGGAGACCCAGTACTTC.

The chain employs TRBV7-9 and TRBJ1-5; D gene unclear. From germline, CDR1 is SEHNR and CDR2 FQNEAQ (reference sequence). CDR3 size: 15 residues. V was pared by 4 bases and J by 4 bases, with 14 bases between. Here the CDR3 reads CASSSTGSQNQPQHF. The CDR3, as DNA: TGTGCCAGCAGCTCCACTGGGTCTCAAAATCAGCCCCAGCATTTT.

This clonotype was recorded at least ten times. The J gene is TRBJ1-4, the V gene TRBV20-1; no clear D gene. This CDR3 contains 13 residues. Trimming removed 1 base from V and 5 bases from J, with 8 bases in between. Per germline, CDR1 DFQATT and CDR2 SNEGSKA (reference sequence). The CDR3 loop is CSARAQANEKLFF. CDR3 in DNA: TGCAGTGCTAGAGCTCAGGCCAATGAAAAACTGTTTTTT.

This clonotype was seen many times. The chain has TRBV6-5 and TRBJ2-7; the D gene is possibly TRBD1 (6 bases). This CDR3 contains 14 residues. The V gene's germline CDR1 is MNHEY and CDR2 SVGAGI. The V end lost 6 bases, the J end lost 0 bases, and 12 bases lay between the germline ends. The CDR3 nucleotides are TGTGCCAGCAGCCAAGCGGACAGCTCCTACGAGCAGTACTTC. Translation gives CASSQADSSYEQYF.

The sample holds many counts of this clonotype. The J gene is TRBJ2-6, the V gene TRBV5-8, with TRBD1 identical over 10 bases. Germline lookup yields CDR1 SGHTS and CDR2 YDEGEE. CDR3 length: 17 amino acids. The V segment lost 6 bases and the J segment 1 base; nucleotides outside the gene matches: 7. This chain's CDR3 is CASTDRGRGSGANVLTF. CDR3 sequence (DNA): TGTGCCAGCACCGACAGGGGGCGAGGTTCTGGGGCCAACGTCCTGACTTTC.

In the case of this clonotype: Since a much larger clone is just one base distant, this may be a read error. Lacking the conserved final phenylalanine or tryptophan, this CDR3 likely reflects a read error. CDR3 sequence (DNA): TGTGCCAGCGAACAGGGGACTCAGCCCCAGCATTCT. Residues: CASEQGTQPQHS. The V and J genes are TRBV10-3 and TRBJ1-5, with TRBD1 matching over 7 bases. V dropped 10 bases and J dropped 6; count of bases not matched to a gene: 6. Germline CDR1 and CDR2: ENHRY and SYGVKD. CDR3 length equals 12 residues.

This clonotype appeared many times. The chain combines TRBV7-3 with TRBJ2-2; no clear D gene. CDR3 length equals 15 residues. From germline, CDR1 is SGHTA and CDR2 FQGTGA. Between the trimmed V and J ends, which lost 5 bases and 4 bases, there was a span of 14 bases. The DNA for the CDR3 is TGTGCCAGCAGCACGACTTCACAAGCCACCGGGGAGCTGTTTTTT. This gives the protein CASSTTSQATGELFF.

This sequence joins TRBV7-9 and TRBJ2-7; TRBD2 aligns across 9 bases. The V gene's germline CDR1 is SEHNR and CDR2 FQNEAQ (reference sequence). V was clipped by 3 bases and J by 2 bases; unmatched bases: 5. The CDR3 runs to 15 residues. CDR3 in DNA: TGTGCCAGCAGCTTGGGGCTAGCGGGACCCTACGAGCAGTACTTC. It translates to CASSLGLAGPYEQYF.

This clonotype was observed at least ten times. The V gene is TRBV7-9, the J gene TRBJ1-2; D may be TRBD1 (6 bases). This CDR3 contains 14 residues. The germline V gene encodes CDR1 SEHNR and CDR2 FQNEAQ (reference sequence). V lost 8 bases and J 6 bases, leaving 19 bases between the germline ends. CDR3 nucleotides: TGTGCCAGCGTCCCTGGGGGGGCGTTCAATGGCTACACCTTC. Encoded protein: CASVPGGAFNGYTF.

The gene calls are TRBV2 and TRBJ1-2; 9 positions match TRBD1. J was trimmed by 7 bases and V by 8 bases; bases with no gene match: 8. This CDR3 is built from 13 residues. Germline V gene data show CDR1 as SNHLY and CDR2 as FYNNEI. CDR3 in DNA: TGTGCCAGCGGGGAGACAGGGGGTACTGGCTACACCTTC. Translated: CASGETGGTGYTF.